This is a list of T cell receptor beta chains from one sample in a study of blood T cell repertoires in COVID-19. TCRdb's copy holds only in-frame clones and misses some; the assay was immunoSEQ multiplex PCR. The sample gives 50,000 to 75,000 clones, 75% to 85% of which show up once; roughly 7% is in the top ten. Sequenced sample: peripheral blood. The source is a man between 60 and 75 years old with acute or convalescent COVID-19. CDR3s include the opening cysteine and the closing phenylalanine or tryptophan. Expanded clones get a size class; other rows say once, few or many, or leave the size out.

j_call,v_call,clone_size,cdr3_aa
TRBJ1-5,TRBV12-1,once,CASSFGDRQGDQPQHF
TRBJ1-1,TRBV20-1,.,CSASNGRNTEAFF
TRBJ2-3,TRBV19,.,CASSIDRVGGPTTDTQYF
TRBJ1-4,TRBV5-5,.,CASSRGPAKDNEKLFF
TRBJ2-7,TRBV5-6,few,CASSLPTGNNEQYF
TRBJ2-7,TRBV28,.,CASSLRYEQYF
TRBJ1-5,TRBV4-1,.,CASSQDRSKSLNNQPQHF
TRBJ1-5,TRBV23-1,.,CASSQSLQGPNQPQHF
TRBJ2-7,TRBV6-5,.,CASSWAGVGAGYEQYF
TRBJ1-1,TRBV19,few,CASSIYSDEAFF
TRBJ2-5,TRBV7-8,.,CASSALAGGIETQYF
TRBJ1-2,TRBV9,once,CASSGHRGDHPYGYTF
TRBJ1-1,TRBV29-1,medium-sized,CSARDNQAFF
TRBJ2-1,TRBV6-5,.,CASSPLAGDYNEQFF
TRBJ2-7,TRBV5-4,.,CASSKDRKGYEQYF
TRBJ1-6,TRBV28,few,CASRGTPPLHF
TRBJ1-4,TRBV27,.,CASSDSDRGEKLFF
TRBJ2-1,TRBV5-1,.,CASSLTEYEQFF
TRBJ1-5,TRBV5-6,.,CASSLGTGVQPQHF
TRBJ2-3,TRBV29-1,.,CGILAGDYTDTQYF
TRBJ2-1,TRBV19,.,CASSIGPGQGGNEQFF
TRBJ2-1,TRBV5-1,.,CASSLQPGGYNEQFF
TRBJ2-3,TRBV30,.,CAWGRLADSTDTQYF
TRBJ1-2,TRBV5-6,.,CASGRETVYTF
TRBJ1-2,TRBV12-3/TRBV12-4,few,CASSKDRDGYTF
TRBJ2-7,TRBV7-8,once,CASSHTGTGLGEQYF
TRBJ2-1,TRBV11-2,few,CASSSWGGQEYNEQFF
TRBJ1-5,TRBV28,few,CASSLPGGGQPQHF
TRBJ1-6,TRBV6-1,.,CASSEMSSGSPLHF
TRBJ1-2,TRBV3-1/TRBV3-2,.,CASSQTGGTGYTF
TRBJ1-4,TRBV6-5,.,CASSLGEGEKLFF
TRBJ1-2,TRBV18,.,CASSSRQGMDGYTF
TRBJ1-3,TRBV15,many,CATSQDSGNTIYF
TRBJ1-5,TRBV6-5,few,CASVEQGAGNQPQHF
TRBJ2-3,TRBV19,.,CASSIGGTDTQYF
TRBJ1-2,TRBV3-1/TRBV3-2,.,CASSQGGQPRAGYTF
TRBJ1-3,TRBV9,.,CASSAGTGVGNTIYF
TRBJ1-2,TRBV5-1,.,CASSYYRTGANYGYTF
TRBJ2-3,TRBV6-5,.,CASSDSWLRQGTQYF
TRBJ2-7,TRBV5-5,.,CASRRGVGANYEQYF
TRBJ2-3,TRBV6-4,.,CASSDTIPLAGGKEDTQYF
TRBJ2-7,TRBV5-1,.,CASSYYQLAGGSYEQYF
TRBJ1-1,TRBV30,few,CAWTFNQAAFF
TRBJ2-5,TRBV5-4,.,CASSISGETQYF
TRBJ2-3,TRBV28,.,CASSRPGTSEGTQYF
TRBJ2-5,TRBV25-1,.,CASSENRGGQETQYF
TRBJ2-7,TRBV7-2,few,CASSFSVAGGYEQYF
TRBJ1-6,TRBV2,.,CASSAGTGYNSPLHF
TRBJ1-2,TRBV27,.,CASSFRGYDGYTF
TRBJ1-1,TRBV5-1,.,CASSLDTVNTEAFF
TRBJ1-4,TRBV6-4,.,CASSGYRGRAEKLFF
TRBJ2-5,TRBV7-7,once,CASSLINQETQYF
TRBJ1-4,TRBV27,.,CASSVSRGRGEKLFF
TRBJ2-2,TRBV24-1,.,CATSRLGTGLAGELFF
TRBJ1-1,TRBV7-8,.,CASSSESDRAEAFF
TRBJ1-1,TRBV18,.,CASSRQGQGVTEAFF
TRBJ1-1,TRBV4-1,.,CASSPRQSLNPEAFF
TRBJ2-7,TRBV7-2,.,CASSSSSGTGGYEQYF
TRBJ1-2,TRBV2,.,CASRAGGPLEGYTF